A single T cell receptor (beta chain) is shown here with its context. In this sample, this clone turned up a few times. Its binding antigen is unknown. Nothing much larger sits one base from this clone, and base qualities are not available. The data derive from a study of beta chain features in type 1 diabetes (dated by TCRdb to the late 2010s). About the full investigation: Mean age, gender distribution, total cell number and subset yield were not different between patients and healthy donors. In the study, recently diagnosed type 1 diabetes patients and matched healthy donors were compared on the TCRB repertoires of their sorted circulating CD4+ T cell subsets. Across all samples, roughly 110,000,000 sorted cells were examined, and cell number per subset correlated strongly with RNA yield. Regulatory and stem cell-like memory subsets were isolated from only 8 patients and roughly eight healthy donors, whereas naive and central memory subsets came from all 30 or so donors.

The paper's findings and limits, for the study overall: Naive, central memory and regulatory TCRB repertoires appeared to be more alike among patients than among healthy donors. Shorter templates might be favored by PCR, yet because patient and control samples were amplified and corrected together, any such skew would affect both groups equally. HLA sub-analyses involved small numbers of individuals, so any influence of HLA type on TCRB rearrangement remained unresolved. Type 1 diabetes patients showed a moderate but significant shortening of TCRB CDR3 length in all four CD4+ subsets. At VDJ recombination sites, patients with type 1 diabetes made fewer insertions and deleted more nucleotides, a pattern implying thymic rearrangement abnormalities. Because cDNA was sequenced instead of genomic DNA, activated cells with high expression could be over-represented, although the groups did not differ in activation or CD3 levels.

The High Capacity cDNA Reverse Transcription Kit was used to reverse transcribe all of the isolated RNA, meaning that expressed TCRB transcripts were what got sequenced. Naive, central memory and regulatory T cell samples underwent deep immunoSEQ sequencing, averaging roughly 3.4 million total reads per sample. Sorted cells were lysed in RLT buffer, and RNA was extracted using DNase-treated RNeasy Micro or Mini kits according to cell number. To prevent cross-contamination, each cell subset was processed individually, whereas patient and healthy donor samples were processed jointly. TCRB sequences were amplified from cDNA with the immunoSEQ multiplex PCR, producing 87-bp fragments spanning the CDR3 region. Sequencing of the amplicons was performed on the Illumina HiSeq platform. The authors' analysis ran thus. Synthetic template baselines were used to correct PCR bias computationally, reads within Hamming distance 2 were collapsed, and singletons that could not be merged were discarded. Reads were aligned against IMGT to assign V, D and J genes, CDR3 length and insertions or deletions at six rearrangement sites. Within each subset, clonotype counts were normalized to sorted cell number, and only after that were true diversity and Gini coefficients computed with the tcR R package. The overlap coefficient, calculated on TCRB nucleotide sequences, was used to quantify repertoire sharing. Out-of-frame TCRB sequences from naive cells were analyzed as a proxy for the pre-selection repertoire. Here the immuneACCESS table is served through TCRdb, limited to in-frame sequences with V and J called. Missing clones are a known gap in these copies; in checked studies unresolved V genes cover under half, and the rest lacks a known reason. For V, J and clone size, that table is used; D and trimming come from the DNA. Recorded for this sample are approximately 330,000 clones; about 11% of them occurred a single time. Of the sample, around 0.015% falls within the top ten clones.

The germline V gene specifies MGHDK as CDR1 and SYGVNS as CDR2. There are 15 amino acids in the CDR3, from cysteine to phenylalanine inclusive. Only CDR3 DNA is held: 45 bases, read in frame from base 1. The germline ends are 13 bases apart after V is trimmed by 3 bases and J by 4 bases. Each donor gave one peripheral blood draw, roughly 110 mL on average, collected into heparinised tubes. A BD FACSAria II and a panel including CD45RO, CCR7, CD25, CD127, CD95 and CD27 were used to sort naive, central memory, regulatory and stem cell-like memory CD4+ T cells. All sorted populations exceeded 95% purity. PBMCs were isolated immediately by Lymphoprep density gradient centrifugation and stained directly without culture. To minimize batch effects, samples were stained and sorted in pairs, one healthy donor with one patient per experiment.

What was sequenced was naive CD4+ T cells from blood. According to the study, the label for this sample's cell subset or site signals: true naive CD4+ T cells. The sequence links TRBV25-1 to TRBJ1-3; no D gene can be assigned with confidence. The origin of this receptor is a woman aged 25 to 39 in good health. The DNA sequence is as follows: TGTGCCAGCAGTGAGTCCAGTCTGCCCGGAAACACCATATATTTT. Its amino acids are CASSESSLPGNTIYF.